A single sample is the source of the 21 T cell receptor beta chains below, sequenced in a study of shared clonotypes between healthy human individuals. Sequencing used immunoSEQ multiplex PCR; TCRdb keeps in-frame clones, though not all of them. The sample has 700,000 or so clones; approximately 75% are singletons. The sequenced sample was memory CD4+ T cells sorted from blood. As for subset: CD45RA-negative fraction. The receptors here all came from a woman between 25 and 40 years old in good health.

The chain couples TRBV2 to TRBJ1-2, with D perhaps matching TRBD1 (6 bases). The CDR3 runs 14 residues. Germline CDR1 and CDR2: SNHLY and FYNNEI. Trimming stripped 6 bases from V and 0 bases from J, with 11 bases between. CDR3 in DNA: TGTGCCAGCAGGCAAACAGGGTCTAACTATGGCTACACCTTC. Encoded protein: CASRQTGSNYGYTF.

The chain recombines TRBV5-4 with TRBJ1-3, with D tentatively TRBD1 (5 bases). Trimming stripped 4 bases from V and 9 bases from J, with 17 bases between. This CDR3 spans 14 amino acids. Germline V gene data show CDR1 as SGHNT and CDR2 as YYREEE (reference sequence). CDR3 region: CASSPAVREGTIYF. The CDR3 nucleotides are TGTGCCAGCAGCCCCGCCGTCAGGGAAGGCACCATATATTTT.

This clone was counted between two and nine times. J is TRBJ2-2 and V is TRBV5-1; tentative D call: TRBD2 (5 bases). Trimming took 0 bases from V and 2 from J, leaving 8 bases between them. Germline loops: CDR1 SGHRS, CDR2 YFSETQ. The CDR3 extends over 15 amino acids. CDR3 in amino acids: CASSLAGINTGELFF. The DNA of the CDR3 is TGCGCCAGCAGCTTGGCGGGGATCAACACCGGGGAGCTGTTTTTT.

This chain joins TRBV30 and TRBJ2-7; 7 bases are shared with TRBD1. The CDR3 length is 14 residues. Germline V lookup: CDR1 GTSNPN, CDR2 SVGIG (reference sequence). The trim removed 4 bases at V and 4 bases at J, leaving 10 bases unmatched. The CDR3: CAWITTGQLYEQYF. In DNA, the CDR3 is TGTGCCTGGATCACTACGGGACAGCTTTACGAGCAGTACTTC.

This clone was observed at least ten times. CDR3 in DNA: TGTGCCAGCAGCGGTGCCCTAACACTTACAGGGAACACTGAAGCTTTCTTT. Protein sequence: CASSGALTLTGNTEAFF. This sequence joins TRBV7-9 and TRBJ1-1; D possibly corresponds to TRBD1 (5 bases). The V and J ends lost 5 bases and 1 base respectively, with 20 bases between them. The CDR3 is 17 amino acids. Germline CDR1 SEHNR, CDR2 FQNEAQ (reference sequence).

About this clone itself: This sample includes further DNA sequences coding for the same CDR3. The V gene is TRBV28, the J gene TRBJ2-6, with D tentatively TRBD2 (6 bases). V shed 3 bases and J shed 2 bases, with 8 bases lying between them. CDR3 length: 15 residues. CDR1 is MDHEN, CDR2 SYDVKM, per germline. The CDR3 sequence: CASSLGGTGANVLTF. CDR3 DNA: TGTGCCAGCAGTTTGGGGGGAACTGGGGCCAACGTCCTGACTTTC. Based on the CDR3 plus reference TRBV28 and TRBJ2-6, the full variable domain is DVKVTQSSRYLVKRTGEKVFLECVQDMDHENMFWYRQDPGLGLRLIYFSYDVKMKEKGDIPEGYSVSREKKERFSLILESASTNQTSMYLCASSLGGTGANVLTFGAGSRLTVL.

The chain joins TRBV28 to TRBJ2-5; D might be TRBD2 (7 bases). With 8 bases removed from V and 4 bases from J, the gap between germline ends came to 17 bases. The CDR3 runs to 14 residues. CDR1 and CDR2 from the germline V gene are MDHEN and SYDVKM. This CDR3 is CASRGGASGETQYF. The CDR3 DNA follows: TGTGCCAGCCGAGGGGGGGCGAGCGGAGAGACCCAGTACTTC.

V is TRBV5-1 and J is TRBJ2-1; 10 nucleotides match TRBD2. V shed 3 bases and J 8 bases; nucleotides not matched to a gene: 5. This CDR3 comprises 14 residues. Germline V lookup: CDR1 SGHRS, CDR2 YFSETQ. The CDR3 here is CASSSSGSLDEQFF. The DNA for the CDR3 is TGCGCCAGCAGCTCTAGCGGGAGTCTCGATGAGCAGTTCTTC.

This chain joins TRBV10-2 and TRBJ2-3; 8 bases are shared with TRBD1. The ends lost 6 bases at V and 3 bases at J; junction bases unmatched: 14. The CDR3 is made up of 17 amino acids. Germline CDR1 and CDR2: WSHSY and SAAADI. CDR3 sequence reads: CASSPGQGRGGTDTQYF. The CDR3 nucleotides are TGCGCCAGCAGCCCCGGACAGGGAAGAGGAGGGACAGATACGCAGTATTTT.

This sequence joins TRBV28 and TRBJ2-3; TRBD2 matches at 8 bases. Trimming cost V 4 bases and J 2 bases; bases outside gene matches: 5. The CDR3 loop spans 15 amino acids. The V gene's germline CDR1 is MDHEN and CDR2 SYDVKM. CDR3 DNA sequence: TGTGCCAGCAGTTCCAGCGGGAGTTCCACAGATACGCAGTATTTT. It is translated as CASSSSGSSTDTQYF. Filled out from reference TRBV28 and TRBJ2-3, the complete variable domain reads DVKVTQSSRYLVKRTGEKVFLECVQDMDHENMFWYRQDPGLGLRLIYFSYDVKMKEKGDIPEGYSVSREKKERFSLILESASTNQTSMYLCASSSSGSSTDTQYFGPGTRLTVL.

The chain uses TRBV28 and TRBJ1-1; 7 bases map to TRBD1. Germline V gene lookup returns CDR1 MDHEN and CDR2 SYDVKM. This CDR3 region has 14 residues. The V and J ends lost 8 bases and 5 bases, in that order; junction bases with no gene match: 11. The chain's CDR3 is CASGLGGAGTEAFF. The CDR3 DNA sequence: TGTGCCAGCGGATTAGGGGGCGCGGGTACTGAAGCTTTCTTT.

This clone was picked up one time. This specimen includes other DNA sequences encoding the same CDR3. The chain has TRBV28 and TRBJ1-2; D is possibly TRBD1 (5 bases). This CDR3 has 12 amino acids. The V and J ends lost 6 bases and 4 bases respectively, with 9 bases between them. Germline loops: CDR1 MDHEN, CDR2 SYDVKM. This CDR3 reads CASSRDSYGYTF. As DNA, the CDR3 is TGTGCCAGCAGCCGCGACAGCTATGGCTACACCTTC.

This sequence joins TRBV11-3 and TRBJ2-7; either TRBD1 or TRBD2 may supply D (6 bases each). V lost 2 bases and J lost 2, with 13 bases in between. CDR3 length: 15 amino acids. Germline lookup yields CDR1 SGHNT and CDR2 YENEEA. The CDR3 DNA reads TGTGCCAGCAGCTTAAGGGGGGACACAGCCTACGAGCAGTACTTC. Protein sequence: CASSLRGDTAYEQYF.

The J gene is TRBJ2-7, the V gene TRBV7-2; D remains unclear. The V end lost 1 base, the J end lost 7 bases, and 11 bases lay between the germline ends. CDR3 length: 13 amino acids. Germline loops: CDR1 SGHTA, CDR2 FQGNSA. CDR3 sequence (DNA): TGTGCCAGCAGCTTAGGAGGTTTGGGGGAGCAGTACTTC. Translation: CASSLGGLGEQYF.

This clone showed up just once. This rearrangement joins TRBV4-1 to TRBJ2-6, with TRBD1 matching 11 bases. Trimming took 3 bases from V and 2 from J; bases not matched to a gene: 9. The CDR3 is 19 amino acids. Germline lookup yields CDR1 MGHRA and CDR2 YSYEKL. Here the CDR3 DNA reads TGCGCCAGCAGCCACCAACAGCCGGGACAGGGGGCTGGGGCCAACGTCCTGACTTTC. Its translation: CASSHQQPGQGAGANVLTF.

This clone was found once. The rearrangement joins TRBV2 to TRBJ2-7; 7 bases align to TRBD1. This CDR3 spans 13 amino acids. Germline CDR1 reads SNHLY; CDR2 reads FYNNEI. V gave up 6 bases and J gave up 5 bases; unmatched junction bases: 7. The CDR3 loop is CASSSRGLNEQYF. CDR3 DNA: TGTGCCAGCAGCTCGAGGGGGCTCAACGAGCAGTACTTC.

The CDR3 DNA reads TGTGCCAGTTCCCGGCCCGTACGGAACACTGAAGCTTTCTTT. Translation: CASSRPVRNTEAFF. V usage is TRBV2 and J usage is TRBJ1-1; D uncertain. From germline, CDR1 is SNHLY and CDR2 FYNNEI. CDR3 length: 14 amino acids. V shed 9 bases and J shed 1 base, with 15 bases lying between them.

This clone was seen a few times. At the DNA level, this CDR3 is encoded by other sequences in the same sample as well. CDR3 amino acids: CSARDSYEQYF. DNA for the CDR3: TGCAGTGCTAGAGACTCCTACGAGCAGTACTTC. This chain uses TRBV20-1 with TRBJ2-7; no clear D. Germline lookup yields CDR1 DFQATT and CDR2 SNEGSKA (reference sequence). This CDR3 has 11 residues. V lost 0 bases and J lost 0, with 0 bases in between.

This rearrangement joins TRBV27 to TRBJ2-5; possible D gene TRBD1, 6 bases. V shed 0 bases and J shed 5 bases, with 13 bases lying between them. In germline, CDR1 is MNHEY, CDR2 SMNVEV (reference sequence). The CDR3 sequence is 15 residues long. Written as DNA, the CDR3 is TGTGCCAGCAGTTTATCGCTCAGGGGCCTGGAGACCCAGTACTTC. It translates to CASSLSLRGLETQYF.

The chain uses TRBV6-5 and TRBJ2-7; TRBD1 matches 7 bases. The germline V gene has CDR1 MNHEY and CDR2 SVGAGI. There are 13 residues in the CDR3. The junction had 7 bases not matched to a gene; V was cut back by 5 bases and J by 6 bases. CDR3 DNA: TGTGCCAGCAGTAGTAGGGGGCTAGGCGAGCAGTACTTC. As protein: CASSSRGLGEQYF.

To note about this clone: The sample has other DNA sequences that encode this CDR3 too. The rearrangement uses TRBV18 and TRBJ2-7; 10 bases match TRBD1. This CDR3 contains 15 residues. Germline V gives CDR1 KGHSH, CDR2 LQKENI. V lost 3 bases, J lost 3 bases, and 5 bases stayed unmatched. The CDR3 DNA sequence: TGTGCCAGCTCACCCTCCGGGACAGGGGACTACGAGCAGTACTTC. It encodes CASSPSGTGDYEQYF.